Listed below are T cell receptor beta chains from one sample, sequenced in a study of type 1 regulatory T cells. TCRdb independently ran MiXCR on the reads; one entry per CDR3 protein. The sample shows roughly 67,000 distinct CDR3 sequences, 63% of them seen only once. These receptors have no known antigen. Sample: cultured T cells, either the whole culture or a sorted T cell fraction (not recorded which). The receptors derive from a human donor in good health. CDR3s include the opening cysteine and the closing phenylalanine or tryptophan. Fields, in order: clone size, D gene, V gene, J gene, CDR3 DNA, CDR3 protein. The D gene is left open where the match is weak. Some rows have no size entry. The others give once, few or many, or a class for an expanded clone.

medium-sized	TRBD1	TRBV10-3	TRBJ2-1	TGTGCCATCAGTGACCGGACAGGGAGTAATGAGCAGTTCTTC	CAISDRTGSNEQFF
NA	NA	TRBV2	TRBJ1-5	TGTGCCAGGGGGGGTGCAAGCAGGGTTCAGCCCCAGCATTTT	CARGGASRVQPQHF
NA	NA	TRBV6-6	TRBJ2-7	TGTGCCAGCAGTTATATGGTCAGCTACGAGCAGTACTTC	CASSYMVSYEQYF
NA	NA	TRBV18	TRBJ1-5	TGTGCCAGCTCACCGGGGGGGGTAGATCAGCCCCAGCATTTT	CASSPGGVDQPQHF
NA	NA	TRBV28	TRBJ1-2	TGTGCCAGCAGTTCCAGAGACAGGGGCTACACCTTC	CASSSRDRGYTF
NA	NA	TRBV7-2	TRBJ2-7	TGTGCCAGCAGCACCCACCTGGGCGGGTACGAGCAGTACTTC	CASSTHLGGYEQYF
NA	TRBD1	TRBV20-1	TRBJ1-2	TGCAGTGCTAGCAGGGGGGTTGACTATGGCTACACCTTC	CSASRGVDYGYTF
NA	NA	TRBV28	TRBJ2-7	TGTGCCAGCGGCGGGACAGACAGGAACTACGAGCAGTACTTC	CASGGTDRNYEQYF
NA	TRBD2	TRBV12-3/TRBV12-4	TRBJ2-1	TGTGCCACCCGCGGGGCTAGCGGGAAGTTTTTTTACAATGAGCAGTTCTTC	CATRGASGKFFYNEQFF
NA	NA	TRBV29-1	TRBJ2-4	TGCAGCGCAGATACAATGGTTGGAAACATTCAGTACTTC	CSADTMVGNIQYF
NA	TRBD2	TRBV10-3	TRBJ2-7	TGTGCCATCAGTAAAGGGGAGGAGCGGGAGACCACAACCTACGAGCAGTACTTC	CAISKGEERETTTYEQYF
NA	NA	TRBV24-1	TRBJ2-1	TGTGCCACCAGTGCTACAGGCTCCTACAATGAGCAGTTCTTC	CATSATGSYNEQFF
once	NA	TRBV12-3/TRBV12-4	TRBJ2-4	TGTGCCAGCAGAACCGGGACACAAAACATTCAGTACTTC	CASRTGTQNIQYF
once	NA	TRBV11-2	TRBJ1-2	TGTGCCAGCAGCCCCGCCGGTGAAGGGAACTATGGCTACACCTTC	CASSPAGEGNYGYTF
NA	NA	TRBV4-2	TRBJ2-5	TGTGCCAGCAGCCCGGGTCCCACAGGGCAAGAGACCCAGTACTTC	CASSPGPTGQETQYF
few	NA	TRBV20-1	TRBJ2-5	TGCAGTGGGGAGACCCAGTACTTC	CSGETQYF
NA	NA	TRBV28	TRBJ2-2	TGTGCCAGTTGGGCTTTAGCCGGGGAGCTGTTTTTT	CASWALAGELFF
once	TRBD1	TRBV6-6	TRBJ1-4	TGTGCCAGCAGTTACAGTCCCGGGACAGGGCCTAATGAAAAACTGTTTTTT	CASSYSPGTGPNEKLFF
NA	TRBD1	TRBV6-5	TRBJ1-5	TGTGCCAGCAGTTACTCTATCGGGGGACAGGGTGGGAATCAGCCCCAGCATTTT	CASSYSIGGQGGNQPQHF
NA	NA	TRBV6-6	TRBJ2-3	TGTGCCAGCACGTGGGCGGCAACTAGCACAGATACGCAGTATTTT	CASTWAATSTDTQYF
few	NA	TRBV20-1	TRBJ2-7	TGCAGTGCTAGGGACGGACCCTACGAGCAGTACTTC	CSARDGPYEQYF
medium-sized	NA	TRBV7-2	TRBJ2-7	TGTGCCAGCAGCTTAAGGCGGGTAGCCTACGAGCAGTACTTC	CASSLRRVAYEQYF